The clone carrying this TCR beta chain was seen ten or more times. Its antigen is unidentified. The sample belongs to a study of Graves' ophthalmopathy and Graves' hyperthyroidism. Study-wide results and caveats: Blood also held most thyroid clonotypes expanded above 0.001 frequency. This model predicted ophthalmopathy progression (sensitivity approximately 68%, specificity about 72%).

As the template, RNA transcripts were used to amplify TCR beta CDR3 regions. The library came from an HTBI-primed first-round RT-PCR and a second-round multiplex PCR. TCRdb itself ran the multiplex PCR reads through MiXCR, one entry per CDR3 protein. The sample holds hundreds of thousands of distinct CDR3 sequences; 22% are singletons and the top ten take around 7%. From germline, CDR1 is LGHNT and CDR2 FRNRAP. The CDR3 loop spans 16 amino acids. Trimming pared 0 bases from V and 3 bases from J, leaving 14 bases between. Sequencing was performed on peripheral blood. The genes are TRBV12-5 and TRBJ1-2; possible D gene TRBD1, 5 bases. The clonotype comes from a young woman with stable Graves' hyperthyroidism. Some clones in this sample may be carry-over from other donors' samples. The DNA for the CDR3 is TGTGCTAGTGGTTTGGTAGTGGGGCAGGGATACTATGGCTACACCTTC. It translates to CASGLVVGQGYYGYTF.